This note documents a single T cell receptor beta chain sequence. This entry comes from a study of blood T cell repertoires in COVID-19. Study-level background: Specimens from acute and convalescent COVID-19 originated in the United States, Italy and Spain. The analysed material was cDNA or gDNA that came from T cells, B-cell-depleted T cells, or PBMCs.

Original handling: The assay estimated nucleated cells by amplifying reference gene primers. Assay used: immunoSEQ multiplex PCR; TCRdb lists only in-frame clones, some missing. The DNA was the basis for D and trimming; V, J and clone size are from that table. The repertoire holds 150,000 to 200,000 clones, approximately 82% seen once, with 22% in the top ten. Germline V gene lookup returns CDR1 SGHTA and CDR2 FQGNSA. V was pared by 5 bases and J by 4 bases, with 5 bases between. The CDR3 totals 11 residues. This chain uses TRBV7-2 with TRBJ1-2; D is ambiguous. The sample was peripheral blood. The sequence derives from a woman aged 80 or over with acute or convalescent COVID-19. CDR3 bases: TGTGCCAGCAGCCCGTCCTATGGCTACACCTTC. Translation gives CASSPSYGYTF.